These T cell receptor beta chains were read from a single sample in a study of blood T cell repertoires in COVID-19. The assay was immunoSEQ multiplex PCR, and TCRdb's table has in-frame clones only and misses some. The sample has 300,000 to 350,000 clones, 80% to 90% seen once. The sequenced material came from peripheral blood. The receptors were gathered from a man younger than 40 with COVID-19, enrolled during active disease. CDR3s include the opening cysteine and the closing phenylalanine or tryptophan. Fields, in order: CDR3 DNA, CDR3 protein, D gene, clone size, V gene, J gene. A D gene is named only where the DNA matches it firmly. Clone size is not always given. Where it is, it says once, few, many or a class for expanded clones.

CDR3 DNA: TGTGCCAGCTCACTGACAGTTCCTAGCACAGATACGCAGTATTTT
CDR3 protein: CASSLTVPSTDTQYF
D gene: .
clone size: .
V gene: TRBV18
J gene: TRBJ2-3

CDR3 DNA: TGTGCCAGCAGCTCGGGACAGGGCTCCTACGAGCAGTACTTC
CDR3 protein: CASSSGQGSYEQYF
D gene: TRBD1
clone size: .
V gene: TRBV13
J gene: TRBJ2-7

CDR3 DNA: TGTGCCAGAAGTCCAGGAATACAGGGGCGCGGAGTGAATGAAAAACTGTTTTTT
CDR3 protein: CARSPGIQGRGVNEKLFF
D gene: TRBD1
clone size: .
V gene: TRBV5-3
J gene: TRBJ1-4

CDR3 DNA: TGTGCCAGCAGTCTCCGACAGGGACGTAATTCACCCCTCCACTTT
CDR3 protein: CASSLRQGRNSPLHF
D gene: TRBD1
clone size: .
V gene: TRBV27
J gene: TRBJ1-6

CDR3 DNA: TGTGCCAGCAGCCAGCACGAGGGGGGGGCGCTTGGGTGGACTGAAGCTTTCTTT
CDR3 protein: CASSQHEGGALGWTEAFF
D gene: .
clone size: .
V gene: TRBV7-8
J gene: TRBJ1-1

CDR3 DNA: TGTGCCAGCAAAAGAGGACAGAGCTTCTATGGCTACACCTTC
CDR3 protein: CASKRGQSFYGYTF
D gene: .
clone size: .
V gene: TRBV7-9
J gene: TRBJ1-2

CDR3 DNA: TGTGCCAGCAGCAAATTTTGGGGGAAAGGGGGACAGGCTAACTATGGCTACACCTTC
CDR3 protein: CASSKFWGKGGQANYGYTF
D gene: .
clone size: once
V gene: TRBV21-1
J gene: TRBJ1-2

CDR3 DNA: TGTGCCAGCCGATCCCCGGGACAGGGGTCTTACGAGCAGTACTTC
CDR3 protein: CASRSPGQGSYEQYF
D gene: TRBD1
clone size: .
V gene: TRBV11-2
J gene: TRBJ2-7

CDR3 DNA: TGTGCCAGCAGCTCCAGCACACTGGTCCCGGGGACCCAGTACTTC
CDR3 protein: CASSSSTLVPGTQYF
D gene: .
clone size: .
V gene: TRBV7-6
J gene: TRBJ2-5

CDR3 DNA: TGTGCCAGCACCCAGACAGGACAAAATCAGCCCCAGCATTTT
CDR3 protein: CASTQTGQNQPQHF
D gene: .
clone size: .
V gene: TRBV6-5
J gene: TRBJ1-5

CDR3 DNA: TGTGCCAGCAGCTTAACTATTACAGATACGCAGTATTTT
CDR3 protein: CASSLTITDTQYF
D gene: .
clone size: .
V gene: TRBV7-3
J gene: TRBJ2-3

CDR3 DNA: TGTGCCAGCAGTCGGTTCGGAGCGGGTGGACAAGAGACCCAGTACTTC
CDR3 protein: CASSRFGAGGQETQYF
D gene: .
clone size: .
V gene: TRBV28
J gene: TRBJ2-5

CDR3 DNA: TGTGCCAGCAGCTTAACCCCGCAGACAGGGGAGTACTTC
CDR3 protein: CASSLTPQTGEYF
D gene: TRBD1
clone size: .
V gene: TRBV11-3
J gene: TRBJ2-4